The present TCR beta chain was sequenced within a study of OX40 agonist ivuxolimab in advanced cancers. For the study in its entirety: Ivuxolimab was an agonistic, fully human IgG2 monoclonal antibody directed against OX40 (CD134), a costimulatory receptor. Intravenous ivuxolimab was administered to patients every 2 weeks at six dose levels: 0.01, 0.1, 0.3, 1.5, 3 and 10 mg/kg. Of the approximately 54 dose-escalation patients, hepatocellular carcinoma was present in about 20, melanoma in roughly 15, renal cell carcinoma in 9 and head and neck cancer in 9. A male proportion of about 79% and a mean age of roughly 58 years, ranging from about 23 to 90, were recorded for the dose-escalation cohort. Prior anti-PD-1, anti-PD-L1 or anti-CTLA-4 therapy was permitted, and checkpoint inhibitors had been received by under 50% of dose-escalation patients. Partial responses were achieved by three dose-escalation patients, of whom one had hepatocellular carcinoma and two had cutaneous melanoma. Peripheral TCRbeta sequencing aimed to test whether ivuxolimab altered TCR sequence diversity and caused clonal T-cell expansion. The monotherapy dose-escalation portion (N ≈ 52 patients) of the phase I ivuxolimab trial is reported in the paper.

The trial excluded patients who had a history of autoimmune disease or who were on systemic immunosuppression. Peripheral blood for TCR sequencing was drawn from every dose cohort at baseline, at cycle 4 day 1 and at cycle 7 day 1. Samples were obtained from an open-label, multicenter, first-in-human phase I dose-escalation trial of ivuxolimab. The trial enrolled adults with locally advanced or metastatic head and neck squamous cell, hepatocellular, melanoma or renal cell carcinoma. Before TCR sequencing, CD4+ T cells and CD8+ T cells from peripheral blood were sorted into separate populations. To note about this clone: Which antigen it targets is not known. No qualities accompany the bases; no much larger clone lies one base away.

General findings and caveats noted by the study authors: Antigen specificity was not determined for the clonally expanded peripheral T cells. Partial responders in the 0.1-3.0 mg/kg groups had among the lowest normalized peripheral clonal expansion, especially among CD8+ T cells. Low levels of normalized T-cell clonal expansion were also seen in some nonresponding patients. At doses from 0.1 to 3.0 mg/kg, clonal expansion was seen in both CD4+ and CD8+ blood T cells between baseline and week 6. On average, CD8+ T cells showed more expanded clones than CD4+ T cells after ivuxolimab.

Genomic DNA was isolated from the sorted cells so that the TCRbeta CDR3 region could be sequenced. The immunoSEQ Assay was used for sequencing of TCRbeta CDR3 regions. TCRdb took this table from immuneACCESS and kept in-frame rearrangements with V and J called. Such tables lack part of the clones; where checked against another copy, unresolved V genes explain under half of the gap, and the rest is unexplained. This sample holds tens of thousands of clones; around 75% were observed only once. The ten most abundant clones make up roughly 1.1% of the sample. Reading from cysteine to phenylalanine, the CDR3 counts 16 amino acids. Only the CDR3 part of the read is kept: 48 bases, read in frame from the first base. Trimming removed 4 bases from V and 3 bases from J; the gene matches leave 9 bases unexplained. The germline V gene (reference sequence) specifies SGHNT as CDR1 and YYREEE as CDR2.

This TCR derives from an adult with an advanced solid tumor such as melanoma, head and neck, liver or kidney cancer. The V and J segments used are TRBV5-4 and TRBJ2-2; 7 central nucleotides agree with TRBD2. The sequencing here drew on CD4+ or CD8+ T cells sorted from blood, taken in a trial of the OX40 agonist ivuxolimab. The CDR3 amino acid sequence is: CASSRRASGYTGELFF. The DNA sequence is as follows: TGTGCCAGCAGCCGCAGGGCTAGCGGCTACACCGGGGAGCTGTTTTTT.